The 2 T cell receptor beta chains presented below share a single source sample, sequenced in a study of CD8+ T cells in alopecia areata. Sequencing relied on a cDNA template that was reverse transcribed from extracted RNA. This table comes from immunoSEQ multiplex PCR, and its TCRdb copy is limited to in-frame clones, with some not included. The table includes 150,000 or so clones, about 60% detected once. Sequencing was done on a sample of CD4+ T cells sorted from blood. All receptors come from a human donor in good health.

CDR3 region: CASTPAPGTSSNEQYF. Written as DNA, the CDR3 is TGTGCCAGCACTCCCGCCCCCGGGACTAGTTCAAACGAGCAGTACTTC. The chain links TRBV7-6 to TRBJ2-7; TRBD2 agrees at 8 bases. V trimming: 7 bases; J trimming: 5 bases; junction bases outside the gene matches: 16. This CDR3 spans 16 amino acids. CDR1 and CDR2 from the germline V gene are SGHVS and FNYEAQ.

This clone was counted between two and nine times. This chain uses TRBV6-1 with TRBJ2-7; D may be TRBD2 (6 bases). The V gene lost 4 bases and the J gene lost 5 bases, with 15 bases spanning the gap. The CDR3 sequence is 14 residues long. Germline V gene data show CDR1 as MNHNS and CDR2 as SASEGT. The CDR3 DNA reads TGTGCCAGCAGTGTTGTGAGACTAGGAGACGAGCAGTACTTC. Its translation: CASSVVRLGDEQYF.